A single sample gave rise to the 6 T cell receptor beta chains below, sequenced in a study of blood T cell repertoires in COVID-19. Clones were sequenced by immunoSEQ multiplex PCR, and TCRdb holds only the in-frame ones, with some missing. The top ten hold 8% to 9.5% of the sample, which has 260,000 or so clones, about 87% seen once. The specimen sequenced was peripheral blood. The source is a human donor in a cohort sampled during active COVID-19.

This sequence joins TRBV6-5 and TRBJ2-2; TRBD2 agrees at 13 bases. From germline, CDR1 is MNHEY and CDR2 SVGAGI. V shed 4 bases, J shed 4 bases, and the junction held 3 bases outside the gene matches. CDR3 size: 16 residues. The CDR3 DNA reads TGTGCCAGCAGTTCCTGGACTAGCGGGGGCACCGGGGAGCTGTTTTTT. Translating gives CASSSWTSGGTGELFF.

The gene calls are TRBV4-2 and TRBJ2-7; D unresolved. There are 16 residues in the CDR3. Germline loops: CDR1 LGHNA, CDR2 YNFKEQ. The ends were cut back, 0 bases at V and 4 bases at J, with 16 bases in the middle. The CDR3 nucleotides read TGTGCCAGCAGCCAAGATCGCCCCGGTCTCACTTACGAGCAGTACTTC. It yields the protein CASSQDRPGLTYEQYF.

The chain recombines TRBV10-2 with TRBJ2-2; 12 bases are a match to TRBD2. V lost 5 bases, J lost 2 bases, and 6 bases stayed unmatched. The CDR3 spans 17 residues. Germline values: CDR1 WSHSY, CDR2 SAAADI. The CDR3, as DNA: TGCGCCAGCAGTCAACTAGCGGGGGGTCTTAACACCGGGGAGCTGTTTTTT. Its protein is CASSQLAGGLNTGELFF.

The J gene is TRBJ1-5, the V gene TRBV14, with D unresolved. This CDR3 is 13 amino acids long. Trimming left V 1 base short and J 4 bases short, with 5 bases between. Per germline, CDR1 SGHDN and CDR2 FVKESK. This CDR3 reads CASSQGLNQPQHF. DNA of the CDR3: TGTGCCAGCAGCCAAGGACTAAATCAGCCCCAGCATTTT.

This sequence joins TRBV4-3 and TRBJ2-2, with TRBD1 matching 9 bases. The CDR3 has 15 amino acids. Germline assignment: CDR1 LGHNA and CDR2 YSLEER. J gave up 5 bases and V 4 bases, and 5 bases lay outside the gene matches. The CDR3 loop reads CASSRAGQGTGELFF. The CDR3 nucleotides read TGCGCCAGCAGCCGGGCCGGACAGGGGACCGGGGAGCTGTTTTTT.

The sample holds one count of this clone. This sequence joins TRBV5-1 and TRBJ1-4; D call uncertain. This CDR3 is 14 amino acids long. Germline V gene data show CDR1 as SGHRS and CDR2 as YFSETQ. V lost 4 bases, J lost 7 bases, and 14 bases lay in between. CDR3 in amino acids: CASSRRSGLEKLFF. CDR3 DNA: TGCGCCAGCAGCCGCCGTAGCGGGCTTGAAAAACTGTTTTTT.